This T cell receptor beta chain came from a study of blood T cell repertoires in COVID-19. CDR1 and CDR2 from the germline V gene are MGHRA and YSYEKL. The length of the CDR3 is 16 residues. V dropped 0 bases and J dropped 1 base, with 10 bases sitting between them. Sequencing was performed with immunoSEQ multiplex PCR; in TCRdb, only in-frame clones are kept and a portion is missing. This repertoire shows around 300,000 clones, approximately 90% found once; its top ten account for about 2.3%. Sequencing was carried out using peripheral blood. The V gene is TRBV4-1, the J gene TRBJ1-5; D may be TRBD1 (6 bases). This sequence was found in a man aged 18 to 30 with active or convalescent COVID-19. The CDR3 here is CASSQDDRPSNQPQHF. CDR3 nucleotides: TGCGCCAGCAGCCAAGATGACAGGCCGAGCAATCAGCCCCAGCATTTT.